One and the same sample provided the 9 T cell receptor beta chains below, sequenced in a study of neurological immune-mediated disorders. Using its own MiXCR run on the 5' RACE reads, TCRdb lists one record per CDR3 protein. The table lists roughly 38,000 distinct CDR3 sequences, around 2.5% of them singletons, with approximately 12% in the top ten. The specimen was PBMCs. The receptors shown here come from a man between 25 and 39 years old with multiple sclerosis.

This clonotype appeared many times. The V call is TRBV12-3 or TRBV12-4, the J call TRBJ2-7; a possible D gene is TRBD1 (6 bases). V was trimmed by 7 bases and J by 7 bases, leaving 20 bases between them. The CDR3 covers 14 residues. The CDR3 DNA follows: TGTGCCAGCACCGCCCCGGACAGCCCATGGGAGCAGTACTTC. Amino acid sequence: CASTAPDSPWEQYF.

This clonotype occurred many times. The gene calls are TRBV5-1 and TRBJ2-7; 10 bases line up with TRBD1. V dropped 3 bases and J dropped 3; count of bases not matched to a gene: 9. Germline assignment: CDR1 SGHRS and CDR2 YFSETQ. The length of the CDR3 is 16 residues. The DNA for the CDR3 is TGCGCCAGCAGCTCACGATCCGGGACAGGGGACTACGAGCAGTACTTC. It is translated as CASSSRSGTGDYEQYF.

This clonotype was detected ten times or more. DNA of the CDR3: TGCAGTGCTAGGTTCCCGGGACAGGGCTATCAGCCCCAGCATTTT. It codes for CSARFPGQGYQPQHF. The genes are TRBV20-1 and TRBJ1-5, with TRBD1 matching over 9 bases. CDR3 length: 15 amino acids. V was pared by 3 bases and J by 5 bases, with 8 bases of the junction left unmatched. Germline loops: CDR1 DFQATT, CDR2 SNEGSKA (reference sequence).

Comments on this clonotype: Possible read error: a much larger clone is one base away. The V gene is TRBV6-5, the J gene TRBJ1-2; D is possibly TRBD1 (5 bases). The V gene's germline CDR1 is MNHEY and CDR2 SVGAGI. The CDR3 consists of 12 residues. V gave up 8 bases and J gave up 10 bases, with 17 bases separating them. The chain's CDR3 is CASSPRGDDYTF. CDR3 sequence (DNA): TGTGCCAGCTCACCTAGGGGCGACGACTACACCTTC.

This clonotype was recorded at least ten times. This sequence joins TRBV5-1 and TRBJ1-1, with 9 nucleotides matching TRBD1. The trim removed 4 bases at V and 4 bases at J, leaving 2 bases unmatched. CDR3 length: 13 amino acids. The V gene's germline CDR1 is SGHRS and CDR2 YFSETQ. DNA for the CDR3: TGCGCCAGCAGCACGACAGGGGGCACTGAAGCTTTCTTT. It yields the protein CASSTTGGTEAFF. Based on the CDR3 plus reference TRBV5-1 and TRBJ1-1, the full variable domain is KAGVTQTPRYLIKTRGQQVTLSCSPISGHRSVSWYQQTPGQGLQFLFEYFSETQRNKGNFPGRFSGRQFSNSRSEMNVSTLELGDSALYLCASSTTGGTEAFFGQGTRLTVV.

This clonotype has at least ten counts. V gene TRBV5-6 combines with J gene TRBJ1-1; 7 bases map to TRBD1. Trimming cost V 4 bases and J 0 bases; bases outside gene matches: 3. From germline, CDR1 is SGHDT and CDR2 YYEEEE. The CDR3 is made up of 14 amino acids. For the CDR3, the DNA is TGTGCCAGCAGCATGACAGGGATGAACACTGAAGCTTTCTTT. This encodes CASSMTGMNTEAFF.

The V gene is TRBV20-1, the J gene TRBJ2-3; 8 bases are a match to TRBD1. Per germline, CDR1 DFQATT and CDR2 SNEGSKA (reference sequence). The CDR3 loop spans 14 amino acids. V gave up 0 bases and J gave up 5 bases; unmatched junction bases: 4. In DNA form, the CDR3 reads TGCAGTGCTAGAGAGACAGGGGCGGGAGATACGCAGTATTTT. Translated, it gives CSARETGAGDTQYF.

This clonotype showed up many times. The rearrangement uses TRBV6-5 and TRBJ2-3; no firm D call. The length of the CDR3 is 15 residues. Trimming took 6 bases from V and 5 from J, leaving 18 bases between them. CDR1 is MNHEY and CDR2 is SVGAGI in the germline V gene. CDR3 bases: TGTGCCAGCAGGCCACTTGGGGTCCGGGTAGATACGCAGTATTTT. Translated: CASRPLGVRVDTQYF.

Many counts were recorded for this clonotype. This rearrangement joins TRBV7-9 to TRBJ2-5, with TRBD1 matching 9 bases. The CDR3 has 16 amino acids. V shed 2 bases and J 3 bases; nucleotides not matched to a gene: 7. The germline V gene has CDR1 SEHNR and CDR2 FQNEAQ (reference sequence). The CDR3 region is CASSLWPGQGKETQYF. DNA of the CDR3: TGTGCCAGCAGCTTATGGCCGGGACAGGGTAAAGAGACCCAGTACTTC.